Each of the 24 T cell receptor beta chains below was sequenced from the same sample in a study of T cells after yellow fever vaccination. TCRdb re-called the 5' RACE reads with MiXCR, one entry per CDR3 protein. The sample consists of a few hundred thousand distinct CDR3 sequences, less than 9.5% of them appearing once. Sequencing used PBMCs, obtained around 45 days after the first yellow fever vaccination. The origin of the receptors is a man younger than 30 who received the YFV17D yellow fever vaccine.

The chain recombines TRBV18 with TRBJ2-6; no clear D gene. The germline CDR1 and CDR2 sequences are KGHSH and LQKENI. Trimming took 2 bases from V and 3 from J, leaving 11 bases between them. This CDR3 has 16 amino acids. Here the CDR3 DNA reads TGTGCCAGCTCACCAAAAGTGACATATGGGGCCAACGTCCTGACTTTC. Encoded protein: CASSPKVTYGANVLTF.

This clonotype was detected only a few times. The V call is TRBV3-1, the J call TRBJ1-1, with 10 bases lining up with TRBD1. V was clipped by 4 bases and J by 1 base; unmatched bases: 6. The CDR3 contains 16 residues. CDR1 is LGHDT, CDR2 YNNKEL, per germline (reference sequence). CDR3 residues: CASSRGQGVSNTEAFF. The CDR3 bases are TGTGCCAGCAGCCGAGGACAGGGGGTTTCGAACACTGAAGCTTTCTTT.

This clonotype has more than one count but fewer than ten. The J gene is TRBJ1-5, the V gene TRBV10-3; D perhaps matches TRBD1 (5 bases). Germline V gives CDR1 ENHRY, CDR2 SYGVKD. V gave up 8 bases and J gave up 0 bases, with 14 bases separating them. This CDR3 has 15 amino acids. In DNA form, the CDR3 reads TGTGCCATCGGTACCGGGACGGATAGCAATCAGCCCCAGCATTTT. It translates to CAIGTGTDSNQPQHF.

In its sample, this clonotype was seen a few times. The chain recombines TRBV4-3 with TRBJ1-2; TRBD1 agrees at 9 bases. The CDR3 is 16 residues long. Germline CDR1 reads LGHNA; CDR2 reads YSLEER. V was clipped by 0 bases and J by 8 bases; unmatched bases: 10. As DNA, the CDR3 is TGCGCCAGCAGCCAAGAAAGGACAGGGGTTTTTCGGGGCTACACCTTC. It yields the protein CASSQERTGVFRGYTF.

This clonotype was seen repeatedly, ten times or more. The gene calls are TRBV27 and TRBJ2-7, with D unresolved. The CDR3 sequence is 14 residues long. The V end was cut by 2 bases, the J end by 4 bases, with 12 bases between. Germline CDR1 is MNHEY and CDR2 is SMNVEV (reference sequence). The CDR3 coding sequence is TGTGCCAGCAGTTTAGTCGCAGGCGAATACGAGCAGTACTTC. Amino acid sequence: CASSLVAGEYEQYF.

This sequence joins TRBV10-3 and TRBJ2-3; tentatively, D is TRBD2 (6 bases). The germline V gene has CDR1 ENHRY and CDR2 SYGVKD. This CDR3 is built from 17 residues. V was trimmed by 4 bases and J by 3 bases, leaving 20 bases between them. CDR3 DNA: TGTGCCATCAGTGGTGGAGGGAAAGGGAGCAGGACAGATACGCAGTATTTT. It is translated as CAISGGGKGSRTDTQYF.

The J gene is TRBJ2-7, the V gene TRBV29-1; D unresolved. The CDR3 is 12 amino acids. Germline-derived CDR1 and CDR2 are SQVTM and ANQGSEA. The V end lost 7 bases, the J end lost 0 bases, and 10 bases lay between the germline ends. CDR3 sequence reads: CSGEDASYEQYF. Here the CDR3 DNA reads TGCAGCGGAGAGGACGCCTCCTACGAGCAGTACTTC.

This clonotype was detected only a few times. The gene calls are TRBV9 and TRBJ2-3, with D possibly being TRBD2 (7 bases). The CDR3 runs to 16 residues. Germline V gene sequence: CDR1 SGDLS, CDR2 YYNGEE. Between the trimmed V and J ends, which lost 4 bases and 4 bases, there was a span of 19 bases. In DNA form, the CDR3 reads TGTGCCAGCAGCCCGACTCCATGGGGGGGCGCAGATACGCAGTATTTT. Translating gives CASSPTPWGGADTQYF.

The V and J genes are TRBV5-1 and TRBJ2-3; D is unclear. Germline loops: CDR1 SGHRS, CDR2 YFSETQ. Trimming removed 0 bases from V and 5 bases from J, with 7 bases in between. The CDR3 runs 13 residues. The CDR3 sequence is CASSLEILDTQYF. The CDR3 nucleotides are TGCGCCAGCAGCTTGGAGATTCTAGATACGCAGTATTTT.

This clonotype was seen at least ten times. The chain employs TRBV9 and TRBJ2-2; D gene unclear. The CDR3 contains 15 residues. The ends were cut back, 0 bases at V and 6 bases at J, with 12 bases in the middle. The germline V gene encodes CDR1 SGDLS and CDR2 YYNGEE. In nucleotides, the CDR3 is TGTGCCAGCAGCGTAGTTAACCCCGGAGCCGGGGAGCTGTTTTTT. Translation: CASSVVNPGAGELFF.

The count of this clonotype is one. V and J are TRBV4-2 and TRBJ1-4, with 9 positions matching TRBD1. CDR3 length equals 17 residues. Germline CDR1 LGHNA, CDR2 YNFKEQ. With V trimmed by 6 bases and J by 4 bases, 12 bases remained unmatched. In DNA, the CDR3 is TGTGCCAGCAGAAGGGGACAGGGAGGGGGGATTAATGAAAAACTGTTTTTT. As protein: CASRRGQGGGINEKLFF.

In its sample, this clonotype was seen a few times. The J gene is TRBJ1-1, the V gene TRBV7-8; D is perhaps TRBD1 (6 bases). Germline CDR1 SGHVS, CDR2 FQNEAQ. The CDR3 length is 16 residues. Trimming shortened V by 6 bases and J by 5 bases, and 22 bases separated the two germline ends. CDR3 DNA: TGTGCCAGCAGTTTACCACGGTATGGGGGGCCGACTGAAGCTTTCTTT. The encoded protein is CASSLPRYGGPTEAFF.

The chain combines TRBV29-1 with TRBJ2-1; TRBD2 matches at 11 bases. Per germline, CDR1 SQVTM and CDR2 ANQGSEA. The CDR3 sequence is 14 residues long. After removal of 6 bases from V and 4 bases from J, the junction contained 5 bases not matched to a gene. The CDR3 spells CSVVAGGPYNEQFF. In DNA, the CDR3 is TGCAGCGTGGTAGCGGGGGGGCCGTACAATGAGCAGTTCTTC.

The CDR3 spells CSARRGGSYEQYF. Here the CDR3 DNA reads TGCAGTGCTCGGAGGGGCGGCTCCTACGAGCAGTACTTC. V is TRBV20-1 and J is TRBJ2-7, with D perhaps matching TRBD2 (6 bases). The CDR3 length is 13 residues. The V gene lost 5 bases and the J gene lost 0 bases, with 11 bases spanning the gap. Per the germline V gene, CDR1 is DFQATT and CDR2 is SNEGSKA (reference sequence).

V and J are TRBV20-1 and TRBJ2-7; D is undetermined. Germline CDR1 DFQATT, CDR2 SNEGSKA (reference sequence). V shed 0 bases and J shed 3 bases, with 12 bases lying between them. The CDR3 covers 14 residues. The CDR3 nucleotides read TGCAGTGCTAGAGAAGGGTCCACACACTACGAGCAGTACTTC. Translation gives CSAREGSTHYEQYF.

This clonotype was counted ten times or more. The CDR3 protein is CASSYSGTMNTEAFF. In DNA, the CDR3 is TGTGCCAGCAGTTACTCAGGGACGATGAACACTGAAGCTTTCTTT. The chain joins TRBV6-5 to TRBJ1-1; D perhaps matches TRBD1 (5 bases). The CDR3 has 15 residues. V lost 0 bases to trimming and J lost 0 bases, with 8 bases between them. CDR1 is MNHEY and CDR2 is SVGAGI in the germline V gene.

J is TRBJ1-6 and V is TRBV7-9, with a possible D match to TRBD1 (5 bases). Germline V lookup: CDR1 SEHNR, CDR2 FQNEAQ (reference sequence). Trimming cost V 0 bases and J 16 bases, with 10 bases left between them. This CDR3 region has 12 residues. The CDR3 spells CASSLASGGLHF. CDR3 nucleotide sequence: TGTGCCAGCAGCTTAGCGTCGGGGGGGCTCCACTTT.

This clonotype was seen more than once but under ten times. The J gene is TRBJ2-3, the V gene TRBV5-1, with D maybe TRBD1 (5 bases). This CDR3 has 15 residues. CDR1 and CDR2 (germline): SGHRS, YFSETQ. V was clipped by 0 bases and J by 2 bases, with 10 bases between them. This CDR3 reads CASSLAWGPTDTQYF. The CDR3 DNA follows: TGCGCCAGCAGCTTGGCCTGGGGCCCCACAGATACGCAGTATTTT. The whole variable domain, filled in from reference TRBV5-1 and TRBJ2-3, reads KAGVTQTPRYLIKTRGQQVTLSCSPISGHRSVSWYQQTPGQGLQFLFEYFSETQRNKGNFPGRFSGRQFSNSRSEMNVSTLELGDSALYLCASSLAWGPTDTQYFGPGTRLTVL.

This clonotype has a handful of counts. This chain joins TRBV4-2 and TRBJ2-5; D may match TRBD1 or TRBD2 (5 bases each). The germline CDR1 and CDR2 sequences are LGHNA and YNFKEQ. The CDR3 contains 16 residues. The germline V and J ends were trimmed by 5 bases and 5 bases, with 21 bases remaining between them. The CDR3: CASSNSPPGSYETQYF. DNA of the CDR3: TGTGCCAGCAGCAACTCCCCCCCAGGGAGCTACGAGACCCAGTACTTC.

CDR3 sequence reads: CASSSGTNTEAFF. CDR3 DNA: TGCGCCAGCAGCTCCGGGACGAACACTGAAGCTTTCTTT. The chain couples TRBV5-1 to TRBJ1-1; D possibly corresponds to TRBD1 (5 bases). With 3 bases removed from V and 1 base from J, the gap between germline ends came to 7 bases. CDR3 length equals 13 residues. Germline-derived CDR1 and CDR2 are SGHRS and YFSETQ.

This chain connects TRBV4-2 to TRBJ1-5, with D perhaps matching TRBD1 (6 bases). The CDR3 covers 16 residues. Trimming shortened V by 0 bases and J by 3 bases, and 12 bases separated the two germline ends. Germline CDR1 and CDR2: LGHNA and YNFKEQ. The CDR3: CASSQDQSGVNQPQHF. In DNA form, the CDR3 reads TGTGCCAGCAGCCAAGATCAGTCAGGGGTCAATCAGCCCCAGCATTTT.

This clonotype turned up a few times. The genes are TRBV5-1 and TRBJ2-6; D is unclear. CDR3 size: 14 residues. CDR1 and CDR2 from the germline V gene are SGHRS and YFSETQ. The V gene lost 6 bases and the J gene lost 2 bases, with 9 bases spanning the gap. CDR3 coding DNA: TGCGCCAGCACTGGGTCGGCTGGGGCCAACGTCCTGACTTTC. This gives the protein CASTGSAGANVLTF.

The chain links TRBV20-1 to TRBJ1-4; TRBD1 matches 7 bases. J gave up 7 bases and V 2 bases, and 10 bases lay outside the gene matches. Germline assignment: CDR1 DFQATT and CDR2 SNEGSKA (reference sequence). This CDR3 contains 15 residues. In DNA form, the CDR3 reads TGCAGTGCTAGACGGTCCGGGACAGTGGGTGAAAAACTGTTTTTT. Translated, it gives CSARRSGTVGEKLFF.

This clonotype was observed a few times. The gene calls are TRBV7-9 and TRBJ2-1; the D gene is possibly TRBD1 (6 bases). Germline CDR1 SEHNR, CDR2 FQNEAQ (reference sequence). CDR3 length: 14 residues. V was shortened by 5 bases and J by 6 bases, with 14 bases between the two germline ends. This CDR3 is CASSMPGTFNEQFF. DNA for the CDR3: TGTGCCAGCAGCATGCCCGGGACATTCAATGAGCAGTTCTTC.